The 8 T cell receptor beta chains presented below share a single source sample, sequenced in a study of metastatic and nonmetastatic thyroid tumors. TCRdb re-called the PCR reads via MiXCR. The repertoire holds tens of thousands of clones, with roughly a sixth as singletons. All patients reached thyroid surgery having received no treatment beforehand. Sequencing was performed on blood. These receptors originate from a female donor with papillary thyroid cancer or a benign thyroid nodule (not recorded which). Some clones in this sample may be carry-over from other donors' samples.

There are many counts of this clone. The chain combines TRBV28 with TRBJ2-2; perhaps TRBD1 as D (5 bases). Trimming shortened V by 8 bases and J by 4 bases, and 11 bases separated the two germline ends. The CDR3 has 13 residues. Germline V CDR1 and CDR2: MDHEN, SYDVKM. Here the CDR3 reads CASLKRGTGELFF. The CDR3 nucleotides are TGTGCCAGCCTAAAAAGGGGCACCGGGGAGCTGTTTTTT.

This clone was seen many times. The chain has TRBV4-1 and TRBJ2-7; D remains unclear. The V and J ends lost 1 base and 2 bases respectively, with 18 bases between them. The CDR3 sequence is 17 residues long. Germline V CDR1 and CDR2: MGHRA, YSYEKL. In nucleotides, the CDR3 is TGCGCCAGCAGCCAAGTTTTTTCCCCTGATTCTCCCTACGAGCAGTACTTC. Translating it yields CASSQVFSPDSPYEQYF.

CDR3 sequence: CASSFGGFGSGANVLTF. In DNA, the CDR3 is TGTGCCAGCAGCTTCGGGGGGTTCGGGTCTGGGGCCAACGTCCTGACTTTC. The chain links TRBV11-1 to TRBJ2-6; the match to TRBD2 covers 7 bases. The CDR3 covers 17 residues. The germline CDR1 and CDR2 sequences are SGHAT and FQDESV (reference sequence). Trimming cost V 3 bases and J 1 base; bases outside gene matches: 6.

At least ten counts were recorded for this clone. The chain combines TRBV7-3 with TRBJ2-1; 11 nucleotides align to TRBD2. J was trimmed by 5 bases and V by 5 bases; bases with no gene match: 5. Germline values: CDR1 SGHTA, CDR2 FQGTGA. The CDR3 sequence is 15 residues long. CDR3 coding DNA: TGTGCCAGCAGCGTCCTAGCGGGGGGCAACAATGAGCAGTTCTTC. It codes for CASSVLAGGNNEQFF.

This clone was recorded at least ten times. The CDR3 bases are TGTGCCAGCAGCGGGAGGTCGGGGACAGGGTCCAATGAGCAGTTCTTC. It encodes CASSGRSGTGSNEQFF. V and J are TRBV11-2 and TRBJ2-1; 9 bases fit TRBD1. The germline CDR1 and CDR2 sequences are SGHAT and FQNNGV. This CDR3 contains 16 residues. J was trimmed by 6 bases and V by 5 bases; bases with no gene match: 11. The entire variable domain, with the rest obtained from reference TRBV11-2 and TRBJ2-1, is as follows: EAGVAQSPRYKIIEKRQSVAFWCNPISGHATLYWYQQILGQGPKLLIQFQNNGVVDDSQLPKDRFSAERLKGVDSTLKIQPAKLEDSAVYLCASSGRSGTGSNEQFFGPGTRLTVL.

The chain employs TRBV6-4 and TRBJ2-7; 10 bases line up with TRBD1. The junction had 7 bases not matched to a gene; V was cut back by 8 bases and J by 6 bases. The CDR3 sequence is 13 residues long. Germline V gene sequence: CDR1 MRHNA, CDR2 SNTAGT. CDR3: CASGGTGEVEQYF. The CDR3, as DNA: TGTGCCAGCGGTGGGACAGGGGAGGTCGAGCAGTACTTC.

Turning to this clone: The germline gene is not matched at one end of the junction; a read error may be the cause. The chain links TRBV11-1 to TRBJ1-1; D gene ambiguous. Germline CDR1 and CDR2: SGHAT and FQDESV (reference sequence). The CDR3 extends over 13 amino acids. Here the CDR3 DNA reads TGTGCCAGCAGCTTAGCCCTTAGCACTGAATCTTTCTTT. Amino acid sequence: CASSLALSTESFF.

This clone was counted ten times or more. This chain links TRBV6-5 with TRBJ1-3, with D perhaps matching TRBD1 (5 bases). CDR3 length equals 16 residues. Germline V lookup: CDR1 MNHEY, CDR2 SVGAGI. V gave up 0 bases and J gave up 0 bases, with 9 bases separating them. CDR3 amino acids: CASSYSDTNSGNTIYF. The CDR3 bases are TGTGCCAGCAGTTACTCGGACACGAACTCTGGAAACACCATATATTTT.